The T cell receptor beta chain described here comes from a study of cytomegalovirus exposure and HLA in healthy donors. Study-wide points: The study labeled around 160 TCR beta chains cytomegalovirus-associated.

PCR amplification relied on 60 Vbeta primers (plus 13 Jbeta primers). Sequencing was performed with immunoSEQ multiplex PCR; in TCRdb, only in-frame clones are kept and a portion is missing. The table has 120,000 or so clones, roughly 76% seen once. About this clone itself: Its antigen remains unknown.

Germline assignment: CDR1 SGDLS and CDR2 YYNGEE. J gave up 4 bases and V 4 bases, and 9 bases lay outside the gene matches. CDR3 length: 15 amino acids. The chain uses TRBV9 and TRBJ2-5; 8 positions match TRBD1. The clonotype was recovered from a man under 40 in good health and CMV-seronegative. The material sequenced was PBMCs. This CDR3 reads CASSTPDRGLETQYF. CDR3 DNA sequence: TGTGCCAGCAGCACCCCAGACAGGGGATTAGAGACCCAGTACTTC.